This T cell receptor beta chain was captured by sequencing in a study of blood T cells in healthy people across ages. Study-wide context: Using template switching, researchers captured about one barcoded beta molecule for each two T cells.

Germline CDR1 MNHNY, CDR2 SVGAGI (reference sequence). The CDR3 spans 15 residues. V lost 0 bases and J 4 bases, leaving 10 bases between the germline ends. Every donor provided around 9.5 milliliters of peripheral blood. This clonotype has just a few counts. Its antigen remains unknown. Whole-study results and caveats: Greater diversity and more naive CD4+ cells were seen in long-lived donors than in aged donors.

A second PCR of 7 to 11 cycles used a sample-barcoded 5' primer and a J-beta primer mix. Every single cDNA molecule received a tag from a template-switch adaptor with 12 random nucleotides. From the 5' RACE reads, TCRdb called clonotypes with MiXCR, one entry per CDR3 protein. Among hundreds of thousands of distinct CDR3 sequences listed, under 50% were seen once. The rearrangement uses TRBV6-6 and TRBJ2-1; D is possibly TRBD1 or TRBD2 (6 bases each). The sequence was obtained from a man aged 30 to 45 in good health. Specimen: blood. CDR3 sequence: CASSYSLGGYNEQFF. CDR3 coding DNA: TGTGCCAGCAGTTACTCGCTAGGGGGGTACAATGAGCAGTTCTTC.